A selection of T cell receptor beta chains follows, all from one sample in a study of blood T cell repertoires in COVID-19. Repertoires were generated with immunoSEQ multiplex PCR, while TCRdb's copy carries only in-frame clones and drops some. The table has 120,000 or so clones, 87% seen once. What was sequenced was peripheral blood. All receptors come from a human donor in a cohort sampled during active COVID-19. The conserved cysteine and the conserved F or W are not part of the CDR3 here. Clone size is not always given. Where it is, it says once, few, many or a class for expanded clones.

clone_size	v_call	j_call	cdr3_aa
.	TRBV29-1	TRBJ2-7	SVERLESTYEQY
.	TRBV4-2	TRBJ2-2	ASSRSGFTGELF
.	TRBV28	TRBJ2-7	ASSQGLRQY
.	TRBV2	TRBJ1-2	ASSDTGNYGYT
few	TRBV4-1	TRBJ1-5	ASSQLGGGNQPQH
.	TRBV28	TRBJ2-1	ASSPTGLAGGSDEQF
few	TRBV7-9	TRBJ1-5	ASSDGQGGQPQH
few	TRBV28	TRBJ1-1	ASSLYGRRDPEAF
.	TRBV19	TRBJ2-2	ALMFAGELF
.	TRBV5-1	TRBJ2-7	ASSLGTSGVNEQY
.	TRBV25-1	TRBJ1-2	ASSADMGYGYT
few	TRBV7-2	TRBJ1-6	ASSLYTDSPLH
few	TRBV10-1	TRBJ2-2	ASRMDRTTGELF
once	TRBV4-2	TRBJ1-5	ASSQVGNGDQPQH
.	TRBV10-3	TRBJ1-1	AISKERDVAAF
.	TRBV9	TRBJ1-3	ASSVAQGNTIY
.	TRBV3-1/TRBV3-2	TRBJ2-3	ASSQRGAGGPRTQY
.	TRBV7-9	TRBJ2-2	ASTFATTNTGELF
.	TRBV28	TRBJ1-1	ASRGNRFTGDTEAF
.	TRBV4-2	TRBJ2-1	ASSRLGGAGGYAYEQF
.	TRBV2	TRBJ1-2	ASSDRDYGYT
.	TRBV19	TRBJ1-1	ASSLVLGAGYEAF
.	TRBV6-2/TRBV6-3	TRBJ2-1	ASSKLQTGATRYNEQF
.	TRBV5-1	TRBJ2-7	ASSLDSRMYEQY
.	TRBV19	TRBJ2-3	ASSIDAGTGNTDTQY
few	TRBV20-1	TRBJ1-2	SAYRVGYT
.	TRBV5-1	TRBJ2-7	ASSLAYRGDEQY
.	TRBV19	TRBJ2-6	ASRGVGDSRGGLSGANVLT
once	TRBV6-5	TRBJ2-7	ASSYGSSTGEQY
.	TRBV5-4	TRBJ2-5	ASSRGDRQETQY
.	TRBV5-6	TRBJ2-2	ASSLRGTNTGELF
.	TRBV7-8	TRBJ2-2	ASSLSGFTGELF
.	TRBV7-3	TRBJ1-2	ASSPDSLVYGYT
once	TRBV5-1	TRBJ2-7	ASSLSIYEQY
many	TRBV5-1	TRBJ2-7	ASSPTVGAGVEEQY
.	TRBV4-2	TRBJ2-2	ASSPQRDSGRLTGELF
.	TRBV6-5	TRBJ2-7	ASSRSRDSYEQY
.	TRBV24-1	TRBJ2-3	ATSQGRARDTQY
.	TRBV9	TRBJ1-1	ASSGSGGAF
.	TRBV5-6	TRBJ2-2	ASRVGLAVTGELF
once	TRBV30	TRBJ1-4	ASSGFPGWEKLF
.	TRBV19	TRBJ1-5	ASSRYDREYSNQPQH
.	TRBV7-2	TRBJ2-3	ASSPTSGRADTQY
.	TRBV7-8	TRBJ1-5	ASSFGSGRNQPQH
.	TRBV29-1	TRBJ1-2	SVELGGYT
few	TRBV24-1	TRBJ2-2	ATSAQGGTGELF
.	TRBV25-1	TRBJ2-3	ASSVMAVGDTQY
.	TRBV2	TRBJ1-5	ASTGLSNQPQH
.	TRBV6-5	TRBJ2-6	AIQQGAGANVLT
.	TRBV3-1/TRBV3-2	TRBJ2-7	ASSQVPGLAASSYEQY
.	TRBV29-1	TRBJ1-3	SGQGDAVGNTIY
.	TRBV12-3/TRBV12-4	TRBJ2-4	ASSPYRGIQY
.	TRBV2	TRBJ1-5	ASSEVQGQGNQPQH
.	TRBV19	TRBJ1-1	ASTRQGANTEAF
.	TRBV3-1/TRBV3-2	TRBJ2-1	ASTMTLTSGLSYNEQF
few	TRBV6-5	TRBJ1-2	ASSSGHGLGYT
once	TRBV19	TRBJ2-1	ASSARTRGEQF
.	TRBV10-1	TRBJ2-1	ASSFSLSPYNEQF
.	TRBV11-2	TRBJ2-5	ASSPIGGRETQY
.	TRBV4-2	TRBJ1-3	ASSPKGPGQGSGNTIY